This T cell receptor beta chain was documented in a study of cytomegalovirus exposure and HLA in healthy donors. Study-level points and caveats: Cytomegalovirus-associated TCR beta chains were listed, numbering over 150. V segments that were indistinguishable, TRBV6-2 and TRBV6-3 among them, were omitted from analysis. The classifier was said to identify cytomegalovirus status with high specificity and sensitivity. As was reported, the HLA-A and HLA-B alleles of most subjects were accurately predicted from TCR beta sequences.

13 Jbeta primers and 60 Vbeta primers were used for the PCR. The protocol was immunoSEQ multiplex PCR, while the TCRdb copy is restricted to in-frame clones and leaves out a portion. The sample lists some 200,000 clones, 76% occurring once. This clone was observed a handful of times. The antigen is unknown. From germline, CDR1 is MNHEY and CDR2 SVGAGI. The ends were cut back, 2 bases at V and 7 bases at J, with 11 bases in the middle. This CDR3 region has 13 residues. This clonotype was sampled from a man between 18 and 29 years old in good health and CMV-seronegative. The sample was PBMCs. The V gene is TRBV6-5, the J gene TRBJ1-2; D is unclear. The CDR3 sequence is CASSYRSLFGYTF. The CDR3 DNA is TGTGCCAGCAGTTACCGGAGTTTGTTTGGCTACACCTTC.